The rows below give T cell receptor beta chains drawn from one sample of a study of Ad26.COV2.S vaccination and SARS-CoV-2 variants. This table comes from immunoSEQ multiplex PCR, and its TCRdb copy is limited to in-frame clones, with some not included. The data contain about 350,000 clones, about 87% of them singletons. The sample in question was peripheral blood, obtained in a trial of Ad26.COV2.S vaccine versus placebo. These TCRs come from a person aged 18 to 59 who received the Ad26.COV2.S COVID-19 vaccine or a placebo. Each CDR3 is given with its conserved first and last residue. The D gene is left open where the match is weak. Clone sizes are given selectively: once, few, many, or a class where the clone is expanded.

j_gene: TRBJ2-3
abundance: .
v_gene: TRBV7-8
d_gene: TRBD2
len: 16
CDR3aa: CASSKLAGGSADTQYF
CDR3nt: TGTGCCAGCAGCAAACTAGCGGGGGGTTCTGCAGATACGCAGTATTTT

j_gene: TRBJ2-5
abundance: .
v_gene: TRBV12-3/TRBV12-4
d_gene: .
len: 13
CDR3aa: CASSLSSRETQYF
CDR3nt: TGTGCCAGCAGTTTATCTTCGCGGGAGACCCAGTACTTC

j_gene: TRBJ2-7
abundance: .
v_gene: TRBV30
d_gene: .
len: 12
CDR3aa: CAWASSGSEQYF
CDR3nt: TGTGCCTGGGCGTCTTCGGGGTCCGAGCAGTACTTC

j_gene: TRBJ1-6
abundance: .
v_gene: TRBV19
d_gene: TRBD1
len: 15
CDR3aa: CASSNLDRKNSPLHF
CDR3nt: TGTGCCAGTAGTAATTTGGACAGGAAGAATTCACCCCTCCACTTT

j_gene: TRBJ2-5
abundance: .
v_gene: TRBV11-2
d_gene: TRBD2
len: 18
CDR3aa: CASSFLGAQRGKVETQYF
CDR3nt: TGTGCCAGCAGCTTTTTGGGGGCTCAGCGGGGGAAGGTGGAGACCCAGTACTTC

j_gene: TRBJ1-1
abundance: .
v_gene: TRBV15
d_gene: .
len: 16
CDR3aa: CATEREGGLRNTEAFF
CDR3nt: TGTGCCACAGAAAGAGAGGGTGGACTTCGGAACACTGAAGCTTTCTTT

j_gene: TRBJ1-2
abundance: .
v_gene: TRBV4-1
d_gene: TRBD1
len: 13
CDR3aa: CASSRPGQDGYTF
CDR3nt: TGCGCCAGCAGCCGGCCCGGACAGGATGGCTACACCTTC

j_gene: TRBJ2-1
abundance: .
v_gene: TRBV2
d_gene: .
len: 13
CDR3aa: CASRGTGRVEQFF
CDR3nt: TGTGCCAGCAGGGGAACAGGACGGGTTGAGCAGTTCTTC

j_gene: TRBJ1-2
abundance: once
v_gene: TRBV28
d_gene: TRBD1
len: 15
CDR3aa: CASSPSGTGSYGYTF
CDR3nt: TGTGCCAGCAGTCCATCCGGGACAGGGAGCTATGGCTACACCTTC

j_gene: TRBJ2-1
abundance: .
v_gene: TRBV4-2
d_gene: TRBD2
len: 16
CDR3aa: CASSQVVAGGYNEQFF
CDR3nt: TGTGCCAGCAGCCAAGTTGTGGCGGGGGGATACAATGAGCAGTTCTTC

j_gene: TRBJ1-4
abundance: .
v_gene: TRBV15
d_gene: .
len: 14
CDR3aa: CATSRVWANEKLFF
CDR3nt: TGTGCCACCAGCAGAGTATGGGCTAATGAAAAACTGTTTTTT

j_gene: TRBJ2-3
abundance: .
v_gene: TRBV6-5
d_gene: .
len: 13
CDR3aa: CASRDRYTDTQYF
CDR3nt: TGTGCCAGCCGGGACCGATACACAGATACGCAGTATTTT

j_gene: TRBJ2-5
abundance: .
v_gene: TRBV2
d_gene: .
len: 15
CDR3aa: CASSENSGRGGTQYF
CDR3nt: TGTGCCAGCAGTGAAAATAGCGGACGAGGGGGGACCCAGTACTTC

j_gene: TRBJ2-2
abundance: .
v_gene: TRBV12-3/TRBV12-4
d_gene: .
len: 12
CDR3aa: CASRQGTGELFF
CDR3nt: TGTGCCAGCAGGCAAGGTACCGGGGAGCTGTTTTTT

j_gene: TRBJ2-2
abundance: .
v_gene: TRBV5-1
d_gene: .
len: 13
CDR3aa: CASSLRDTGELFF
CDR3nt: TGCGCCAGCAGCTTGAGAGACACCGGGGAGCTGTTTTTT